Listed here is a single TCR beta chain. Its antigen is currently unknown. The germline gives CDR1 MNHNS, CDR2 SASEGT. V was trimmed by 1 base and J by 1 base, leaving 16 bases between them. CDR3 length: 17 residues. Naive CD8 cells, CD45RO-negative and positively selected for CCR7, excluded terminally differentiated effector memory CD45RA+ cells. The data belong to a study of shared clonotypes between healthy human individuals. General study points: Clonotype sharing among the donors was expected to vary with sequencing depth. Rarefaction revealed incomplete sorted-subset sequencing despite large depth.

Assay: immunoSEQ multiplex PCR; the TCRdb copy retains only in-frame clones and omits some. The table lists about 2,100,000 clones, about 93% of them singletons. This sequence joins TRBV6-1 and TRBJ1-2, with a tentative D call TRBD1 (5 bases). The specimen was naive CD8+ T cells from PBMCs. The sequence was collected from a man between 18 and 35 years old in good health. Some clones in this sample may be carry-over from other donors' samples. This CDR3 reads CASSEDWTDNYNYGYTF. The CDR3 coding sequence is TGTGCCAGCAGTGAAGACTGGACGGACAACTATAACTATGGCTACACCTTC.